The text below deals with one TCR beta chain. Its antigen is undetermined. The germline gives CDR1 MNHNS, CDR2 SASEGT. The CDR3 contains 14 residues. V was trimmed by 10 bases and J by 0 bases, leaving 16 bases between them. The treatment: approximately nine-day PBMC culture with coronavirus spike peptide pools or control peptides (ViraFEST assay). This entry comes from a study of vaccination and CD4 T cells after COVID-19. As for the study in general: The stimulating agents, overlapping spike peptides, came from SARS-CoV-2, HCoV-NL63, HCoV-OC43 and HCoV-229E.

Sequenced with the Oncomine TCR Beta short-read assay was DNA taken from cultured CD4+ T cells. TCRdb re-called the PCR reads with MiXCR, one entry per CDR3 protein. The sample includes some 16,000 distinct CDR3 sequences, around two fifths of them seen just once. General study points: From a median of about 20 to 40, SARS-CoV-2-reactive clonotypes increased, though not significantly.

Material for sequencing was CD4+ T cells from blood, cultured in vitro. The TCR sequence derives from a human donor who had recovered from COVID-19. The chain employs TRBV6-1 and TRBJ2-7; possibly TRBD1 for D (5 bases). CDR3 nucleotide sequence: TGTGCCACTACAGGTTTAATCTTCTCCTACGAGCAGTACTTC. Translating gives CATTGLIFSYEQYF.